The 17 T cell receptor beta chains below all came from one sample that was sequenced in a study of cytomegalovirus exposure and HLA in healthy donors. Profiling relied on immunoSEQ multiplex PCR, and the TCRdb table lists in-frame clones only, not all of them. The sample contains around 150,000 clones, about 89% of which appear only once. Sequencing used PBMCs. All receptors derive from a woman younger than 35 in good health and CMV-seropositive.

This clone has a single count. The chain links TRBV18 to TRBJ2-1; tentative D call: TRBD1 (5 bases). Germline-derived CDR1 and CDR2 are KGHSH and LQKENI. This CDR3 has 13 residues. V shed 2 bases and J shed 6 bases, with 8 bases lying between them. CDR3 DNA: TGTGCCAGCTCACCAGACAGTTCCAATGAGCAGTTCTTC. Protein: CASSPDSSNEQFF.

This chain connects TRBV7-2 to TRBJ1-5, with D unclear. Per germline, CDR1 SGHTA and CDR2 FQGNSA. V was trimmed by 4 bases and J by 3 bases, leaving 10 bases between them. The CDR3 contains 14 residues. The CDR3 sequence: CASSSRATNQPQHF. The CDR3 nucleotides read TGTGCCAGCAGCTCCCGAGCCACCAATCAGCCCCAGCATTTT.

The chain is built from TRBV7-3 and TRBJ2-1; tentative D call: TRBD1 (5 bases). Germline CDR1 reads SGHTA; CDR2 reads FQGTGA. The V gene lost 3 bases and the J gene lost 4 bases, with 7 bases spanning the gap. The CDR3 runs to 13 residues. In DNA form, the CDR3 reads TGTGCCAGCAGCTTGGACAATTACAATGAGCAGTTCTTC. Residues: CASSLDNYNEQFF.

J is TRBJ2-7 and V is TRBV5-1; possible D gene TRBD1, 6 bases. Germline-derived CDR1 and CDR2 are SGHRS and YFSETQ. Trimming cost V 1 base and J 4 bases, with 9 bases left between them. The CDR3 runs 13 residues. CDR3 sequence (DNA): TGCGCCAGCAGCTTGCTACAGGGATACGAGCAGTACTTC. Translated, it gives CASSLLQGYEQYF.

V is TRBV10-3 and J is TRBJ2-5, with D unresolved. The CDR3 is 14 amino acids. Germline V lookup: CDR1 ENHRY, CDR2 SYGVKD. Trimming left V 0 bases short and J 2 bases short, with 7 bases between. CDR3 amino acids: CAISESARQETQYF. In DNA form, the CDR3 reads TGTGCCATCAGTGAGTCGGCCAGACAAGAGACCCAGTACTTC.

The chain links TRBV20-1 to TRBJ2-2; D unclear. The CDR3 totals 11 residues. CDR1 DFQATT and CDR2 SNEGSKA come from the germline V gene (reference sequence). The V end lost 3 bases, the J end lost 8 bases, and 7 bases lay between the germline ends. CDR3 sequence (DNA): TGCAGTGCTAGGAGGTCTGGGGAGCTGTTTTTT. Amino acid sequence: CSARRSGELFF.

The chain uses TRBV7-2 and TRBJ2-2; D is unclear. The CDR3 sequence is 14 residues long. V was cut by 1 base and J by 1 base, with 4 bases left in between. Germline V lookup: CDR1 SGHTA, CDR2 FQGNSA. The CDR3 DNA follows: TGTGCCAGCAGCTTAGGACAGAACACCGGGGAGCTGTTTTTT. The encoded protein is CASSLGQNTGELFF.

This sequence joins TRBV11-2 and TRBJ2-5; 11 nucleotides agree with TRBD2. Per the germline V gene, CDR1 is SGHAT and CDR2 is FQNNGV. After removal of 5 bases from V and 4 bases from J, the junction contained 6 bases not matched to a gene. This CDR3 spans 15 amino acids. CDR3 in amino acids: CASSPTSGTGETQYF. The CDR3 DNA reads TGTGCCAGCAGCCCGACTAGCGGGACGGGAGAGACCCAGTACTTC.

The gene calls are TRBV19 and TRBJ2-1; possibly TRBD2 for D (6 bases). The CDR3 loop spans 20 amino acids. V was trimmed by 0 bases and J by 0 bases, leaving 21 bases between them. CDR1 LNHDA and CDR2 SQIVND come from the germline V gene (reference sequence). CDR3 residues: CASSIEGVLAGPPSYNEQFF. The CDR3 DNA follows: TGTGCCAGTAGTATAGAGGGTGTCCTTGCGGGGCCCCCCTCCTACAATGAGCAGTTCTTC. The variable domain in full, with the rest retrieved from reference TRBV19 and TRBJ2-1, is DGGITQSPKYLFRKEGQNVTLSCEQNLNHDAMYWYRQDPGQGLRLIYYSQIVNDFQKGDIAEGYSVSREKKESFPLTVTSAQKNPTAFYLCASSIEGVLAGPPSYNEQFFGPGTRLTVL.

The chain links TRBV4-1 to TRBJ2-6; the D gene is possibly TRBD1 (6 bases). Germline V gives CDR1 MGHRA, CDR2 YSYEKL. The CDR3 is 21 amino acids. Trimming pared 0 bases from V and 2 bases from J, leaving 23 bases between. The CDR3 DNA reads as TGCGCCAGCAGCCAAGATCAGGGACACGGAGTCCCAAGAACTGGGGCCAACGTCCTGACTTTC. Its protein is CASSQDQGHGVPRTGANVLTF.

The CDR3 loop is CASSRGTGTLNQPQHF. The CDR3 coding sequence is TGTGCCAGCAGCCGCGGGACAGGGACCCTCAATCAGCCCCAGCATTTT. V and J are TRBV7-9 and TRBJ1-5; 9 bases map to TRBD1. CDR3 length: 16 residues. V lost 5 bases to trimming and J lost 3 bases; unmatched junction nucleotides: 8. Germline-derived CDR1 and CDR2 are SEHNR and FQNEAQ (reference sequence).

The CDR3 DNA is TGTGCCAGCTCACGTGGTAGCCCCAACACCGGGGAGCTGTTTTTT. Translating gives CASSRGSPNTGELFF. The chain is built from TRBV18 and TRBJ2-2; no definite D call. The length of the CDR3 is 15 residues. V was trimmed by 4 bases and J by 2 bases, leaving 11 bases between them. CDR1 is KGHSH, CDR2 LQKENI, per germline.

V gene TRBV4-1 combines with J gene TRBJ1-1; D is possibly TRBD1 (5 bases). Trimming cost V 0 bases and J 0 bases, with 20 bases left between them. This CDR3 spans 19 amino acids. CDR1 and CDR2 from the germline V gene are MGHRA and YSYEKL. The DNA for the CDR3 is TGCGCCAGCAGCCAAGATATTCTTCGGGGGAGGTCCGTGAACACTGAAGCTTTCTTT. Residues: CASSQDILRGRSVNTEAFF.

This rearrangement joins TRBV2 to TRBJ2-2; TRBD1 might be the D (5 bases). The germline CDR1 and CDR2 sequences are SNHLY and FYNNEI. V was shortened by 10 bases and J by 0 bases, with 15 bases between the two germline ends. This CDR3 has 15 residues. For the CDR3, the DNA is TGTGCCATCCGTCAGGACACGACGAACACCGGGGAGCTGTTTTTT. It is translated as CAIRQDTTNTGELFF.

V and J are TRBV27 and TRBJ2-2; TRBD2 aligns across 15 bases. The CDR3 loop spans 19 amino acids. Germline V gene data show CDR1 as MNHEY and CDR2 as SMNVEV (reference sequence). V lost 1 base, J lost 1 base, and 4 bases stayed unmatched. The DNA for the CDR3 is TGTGCCAGCAGTTTATGGGGGACTAGCGGGGGGATGAACACCGGGGAGCTGTTTTTT. It encodes CASSLWGTSGGMNTGELFF.

The chain combines TRBV5-1 with TRBJ2-1; D is perhaps TRBD1 (6 bases). Germline V gene lookup returns CDR1 SGHRS and CDR2 YFSETQ. The CDR3 runs to 18 residues. The V end lost 3 bases, the J end lost 7 bases, and 26 bases lay between the germline ends. The CDR3 loop reads CASSSQGTPRLTGNEQFF. As DNA, the CDR3 is TGCGCCAGCAGCTCCCAGGGGACCCCTCGTCTCACTGGGAATGAGCAGTTCTTC.

The chain uses TRBV5-8 and TRBJ2-3; a possible D gene is TRBD1 (5 bases). V lost 0 bases and J lost 6, with 14 bases in between. Germline V gene data show CDR1 as SGHTS and CDR2 as YDEGEE. CDR3 length: 15 residues. CDR3 loop: CASSLGWIAGDTQYF. In nucleotides, the CDR3 is TGTGCCAGCAGCTTGGGATGGATAGCAGGGGATACGCAGTATTTT. Full variable domain (remainder filled in from reference TRBV5-8 and TRBJ2-3): EAGVTQSPTHLIKTRGQQATLRCSPISGHTSVYWYQQALGLGLQFLLWYDEGEERNRGNFPPRFSGRQFPNYSSELNVNALELEDSALYLCASSLGWIAGDTQYFGPGTRLTVL.